This entry lists 5 T cell receptor beta chains sequenced from one sample in a study of vaccination and CD4 T cells after COVID-19. Antigen specificity for these receptors is unknown. An Oncomine TCR Beta short-read assay was used to sequence the DNA from cultured CD4+ T cells. TCRdb itself ran the PCR reads through MiXCR, one entry per CDR3 protein. The sample includes over 15,000 distinct CDR3 sequences, around 50% of them seen just once. The time point was: late sampling 161 to 241 days after vaccination in three convalescent patients. Treatment indicated: 10-day PBMC culture with coronavirus spike peptide pools or control peptides (ViraFEST assay). The source was CD4+ T cells from blood, cultured in vitro, collected about 7 months after SARS-CoV-2 vaccination. All receptors come from a human donor who had recovered from COVID-19.

The gene calls are TRBV2 and TRBJ2-3; TRBD1 agrees at 7 bases. The V gene end was trimmed by 6 bases and the J gene end by 8 bases; junction bases not matched to a gene: 8. The V gene's germline CDR1 is SNHLY and CDR2 FYNNEI. CDR3 length: 13 residues. CDR3 amino acids: CASRSGQAVTQYF. The CDR3 DNA reads as TGTGCCAGCAGAAGTGGACAGGCCGTTACGCAGTATTTT.

The V call is TRBV6-2 or TRBV6-3, the J call TRBJ2-7, with 10 bases lining up with TRBD1. V lost 3 bases to trimming and J lost 1 base; unmatched junction nucleotides: 6. Germline V CDR1 and CDR2: MNHEY, SVGEGT. The CDR3 runs to 16 residues. The CDR3 loop reads CASSYLGQGLSYEQYF. DNA of the CDR3: TGTGCCAGCAGTTATTTGGGACAGGGGCTTTCCTACGAGCAGTACTTC.

The genes are TRBV6-2 or TRBV6-3 and TRBJ1-5, with D unresolved. The CDR3 totals 15 residues. Germline values: CDR1 MNHEY, CDR2 SVGEGT. The V and J ends lost 6 bases and 3 bases respectively, with 15 bases between them. Here the CDR3 reads CASRRSNSPNQPQHF. In nucleotides, the CDR3 is TGTGCCAGCAGAAGATCGAACAGTCCCAATCAGCCCCAGCATTTT.

This clonotype was seen only a few times. The chain is built from TRBV6-5 and TRBJ1-2; TRBD1 aligns across 7 bases. Germline values: CDR1 MNHEY, CDR2 SVGAGI. V gave up 4 bases and J gave up 2 bases; unmatched junction bases: 13. The CDR3 contains 17 residues. The CDR3 bases are TGTGCCAGCAGTTCAGAGACAGGGTTGTGGGGAAACTATGGCTACACCTTC. Protein: CASSSETGLWGNYGYTF.

This chain joins TRBV6-5 and TRBJ1-2, with D unresolved. V was trimmed by 0 bases and J by 0 bases, leaving 5 bases between them. Per germline, CDR1 MNHEY and CDR2 SVGAGI. The CDR3 extends over 14 amino acids. CDR3 in amino acids: CASSYSESNYGYTF. The CDR3 nucleotides are TGTGCCAGCAGTTACTCGGAGTCTAACTATGGCTACACCTTC.